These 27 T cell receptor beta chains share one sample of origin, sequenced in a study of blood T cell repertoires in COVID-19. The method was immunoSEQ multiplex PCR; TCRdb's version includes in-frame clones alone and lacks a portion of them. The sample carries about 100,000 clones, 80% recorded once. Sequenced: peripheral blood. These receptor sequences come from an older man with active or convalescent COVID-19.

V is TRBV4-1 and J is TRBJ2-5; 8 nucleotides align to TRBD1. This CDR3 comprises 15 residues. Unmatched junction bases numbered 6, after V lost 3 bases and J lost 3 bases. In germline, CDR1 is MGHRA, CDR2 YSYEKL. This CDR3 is CASSQVQGVEETQYF. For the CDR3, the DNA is TGCGCCAGCAGCCAGGTACAGGGGGTAGAAGAGACCCAGTACTTC.

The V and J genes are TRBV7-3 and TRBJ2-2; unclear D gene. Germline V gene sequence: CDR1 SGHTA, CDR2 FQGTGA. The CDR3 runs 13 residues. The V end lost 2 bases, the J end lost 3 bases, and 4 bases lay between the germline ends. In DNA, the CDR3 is TGTGCCAGCAGCTTAGTCGACACCGGGGAGCTGTTTTTT. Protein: CASSLVDTGELFF. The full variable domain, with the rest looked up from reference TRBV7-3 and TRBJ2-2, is GAGVSQTPSNKVTEKGKYVELRCDPISGHTALYWYRQSLGQGPEFLIYFQGTGAADDSGLPNDRFFAVRPEGSVSTLKIQRTERGDSAVYLCASSLVDTGELFFGEGSRLTVL.

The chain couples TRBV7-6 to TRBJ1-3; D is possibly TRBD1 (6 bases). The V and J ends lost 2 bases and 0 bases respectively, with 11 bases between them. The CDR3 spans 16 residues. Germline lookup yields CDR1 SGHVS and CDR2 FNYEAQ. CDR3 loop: CASSLRVGGSGNTIYF. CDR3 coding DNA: TGTGCCAGCAGCTTACGAGTAGGGGGCTCTGGAAACACCATATATTTT.

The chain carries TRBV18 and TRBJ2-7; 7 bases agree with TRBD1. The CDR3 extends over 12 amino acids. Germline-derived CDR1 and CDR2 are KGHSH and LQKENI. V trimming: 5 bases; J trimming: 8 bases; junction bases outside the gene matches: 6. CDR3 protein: CASSSDREQQYF. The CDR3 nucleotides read TGTGCCAGCTCATCAGACAGGGAACAGCAGTACTTC.

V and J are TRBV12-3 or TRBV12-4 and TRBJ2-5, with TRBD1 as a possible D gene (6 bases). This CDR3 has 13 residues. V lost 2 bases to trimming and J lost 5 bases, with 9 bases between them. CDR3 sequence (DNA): TGTGCCAGCAGTTTACGTAGGGGGGAGACCCAGTACTTC. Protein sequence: CASSLRRGETQYF.

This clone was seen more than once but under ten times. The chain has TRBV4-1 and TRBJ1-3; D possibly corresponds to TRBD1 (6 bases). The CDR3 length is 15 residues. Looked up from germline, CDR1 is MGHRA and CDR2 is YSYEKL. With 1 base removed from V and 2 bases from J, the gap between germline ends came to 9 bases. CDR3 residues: CASSQASGAGNTIYF. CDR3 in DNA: TGCGCCAGCAGCCAAGCCTCAGGGGCTGGAAACACCATATATTTT.

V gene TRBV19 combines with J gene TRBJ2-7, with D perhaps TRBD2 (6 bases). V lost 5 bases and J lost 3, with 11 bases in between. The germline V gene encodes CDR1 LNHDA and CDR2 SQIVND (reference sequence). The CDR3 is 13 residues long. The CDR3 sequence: CASSPGTYYEQYF. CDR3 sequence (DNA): TGTGCCAGTAGTCCCGGGACTTACTACGAGCAGTACTTC.

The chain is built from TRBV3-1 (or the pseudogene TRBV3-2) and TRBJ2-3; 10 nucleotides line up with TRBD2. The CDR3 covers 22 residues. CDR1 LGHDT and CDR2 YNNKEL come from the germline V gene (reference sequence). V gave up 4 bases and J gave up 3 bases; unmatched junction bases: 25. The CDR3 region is CASSLRQVPPLAGGYGTDTQYF. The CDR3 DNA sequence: TGTGCCAGCAGCCTCAGACAGGTTCCACCCTTAGCGGGAGGCTACGGGACAGATACGCAGTATTTT.

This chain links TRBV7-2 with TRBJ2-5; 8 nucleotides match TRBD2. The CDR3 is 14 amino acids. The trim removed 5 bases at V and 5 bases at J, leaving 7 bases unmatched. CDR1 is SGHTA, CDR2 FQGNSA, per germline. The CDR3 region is CASSDHRGGETQYF. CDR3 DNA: TGTGCCAGCAGCGACCATCGGGGGGGCGAGACCCAGTACTTC.

DNA for the CDR3: TGTGCCAGCAGCTTGTCCGGGGACTATGGCTACACCTTC. Protein product: CASSLSGDYGYTF. The rearrangement links TRBV5-5 to TRBJ1-2; D gene ambiguous. This CDR3 contains 13 residues. CDR1 and CDR2 from the germline V gene are SGHKS and YYEKEE (reference sequence). Trimming left V 1 base short and J 3 bases short, with 7 bases between.

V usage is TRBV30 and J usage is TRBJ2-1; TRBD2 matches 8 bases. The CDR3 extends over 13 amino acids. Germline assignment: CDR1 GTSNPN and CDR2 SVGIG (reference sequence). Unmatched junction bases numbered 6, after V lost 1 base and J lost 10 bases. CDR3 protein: CAWSGGLAREQFF. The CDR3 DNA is TGTGCCTGGAGTGGCGGACTAGCTCGCGAGCAGTTCTTC. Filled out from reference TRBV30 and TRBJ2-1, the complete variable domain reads SQTIHQWPATLVQPVGSPLSLECTVEGTSNPNLYWYRQAAGRGLQLLFYSVGIGQISSEVPQNLSASRPQDRQFILSSKKLLLSDSGFYLCAWSGGLAREQFFGPGTRLTVL.

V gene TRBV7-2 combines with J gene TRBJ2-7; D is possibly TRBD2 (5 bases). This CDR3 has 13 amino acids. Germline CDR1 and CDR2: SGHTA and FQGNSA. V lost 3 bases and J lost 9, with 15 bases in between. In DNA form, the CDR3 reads TGTGCCAGCAGCTTCTTGTTGAGCAGCGGGCAGTACTTC. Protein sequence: CASSFLLSSGQYF.

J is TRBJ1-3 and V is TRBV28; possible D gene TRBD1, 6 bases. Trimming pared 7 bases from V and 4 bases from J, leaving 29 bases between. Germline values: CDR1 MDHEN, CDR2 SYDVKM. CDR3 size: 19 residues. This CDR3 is CASTPTPFSRGRIGNTIYF. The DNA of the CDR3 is TGTGCCAGCACCCCAACCCCTTTCTCCAGGGGAAGGATAGGAAACACCATATATTTT.

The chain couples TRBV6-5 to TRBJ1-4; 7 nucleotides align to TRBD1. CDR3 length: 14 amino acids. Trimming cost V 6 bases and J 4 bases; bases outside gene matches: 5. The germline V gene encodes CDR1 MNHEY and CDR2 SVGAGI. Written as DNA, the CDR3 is TGTGCCAGCAGCAACAGGGGACTTAATGAAAAACTGTTTTTT. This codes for CASSNRGLNEKLFF.

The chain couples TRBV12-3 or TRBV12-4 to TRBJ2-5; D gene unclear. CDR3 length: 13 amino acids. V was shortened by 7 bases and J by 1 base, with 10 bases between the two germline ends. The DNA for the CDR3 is TGTGCCAGCAAGAGAGATATCCAAGAGACCCAGTACTTC. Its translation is CASKRDIQETQYF.

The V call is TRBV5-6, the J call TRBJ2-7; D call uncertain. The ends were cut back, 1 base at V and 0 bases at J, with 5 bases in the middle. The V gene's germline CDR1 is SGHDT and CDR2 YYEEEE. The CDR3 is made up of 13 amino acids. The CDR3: CASSLFHSYEQYF. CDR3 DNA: TGTGCCAGCAGCTTGTTCCACTCCTACGAGCAGTACTTC.

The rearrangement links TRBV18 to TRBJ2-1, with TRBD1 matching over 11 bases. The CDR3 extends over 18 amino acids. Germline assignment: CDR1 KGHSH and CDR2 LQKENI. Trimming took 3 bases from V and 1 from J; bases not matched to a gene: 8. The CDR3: CASSPGQGGAVSYNEQFF. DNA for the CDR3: TGTGCCAGCTCACCGGGACAGGGGGGAGCGGTGTCCTACAATGAGCAGTTCTTC.

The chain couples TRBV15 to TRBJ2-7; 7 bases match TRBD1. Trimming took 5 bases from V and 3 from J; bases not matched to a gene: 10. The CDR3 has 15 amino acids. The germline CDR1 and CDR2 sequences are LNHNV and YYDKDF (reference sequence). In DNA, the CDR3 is TGTGCCACCAGCCCGGCGGTACAGGGGAACTACGAGCAGTACTTC. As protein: CATSPAVQGNYEQYF.

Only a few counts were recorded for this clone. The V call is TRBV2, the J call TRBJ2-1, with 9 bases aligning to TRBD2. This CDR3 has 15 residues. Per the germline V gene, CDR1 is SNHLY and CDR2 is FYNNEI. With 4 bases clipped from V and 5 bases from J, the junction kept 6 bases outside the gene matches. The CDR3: CASSVASGVNNEQFF. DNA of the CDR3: TGTGCCAGCAGTGTGGCTAGCGGGGTTAACAATGAGCAGTTCTTC. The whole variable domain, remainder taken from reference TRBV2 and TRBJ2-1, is EPEVTQTPSHQVTQMGQEVILRCVPISNHLYFYWYRQILGQKVEFLVSFYNNEISEKSEIFDDQFSVERPDGSNFTLKIRSTKLEDSAMYFCASSVASGVNNEQFFGPGTRLTVL.

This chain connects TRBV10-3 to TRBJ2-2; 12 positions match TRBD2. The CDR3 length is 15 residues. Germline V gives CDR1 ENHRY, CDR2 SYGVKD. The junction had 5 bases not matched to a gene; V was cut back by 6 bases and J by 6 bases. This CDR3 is CAIRDTSGGPGELFF. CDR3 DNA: TGTGCCATCAGGGATACTAGCGGGGGGCCCGGGGAGCTGTTTTTT.

The CDR3 here is CASSLSRQGGTYEQYF. DNA of the CDR3: TGTGCCAGCAGTTTATCCAGACAGGGGGGAACCTACGAGCAGTACTTC. This chain uses TRBV27 with TRBJ2-7; TRBD1 matches at 9 bases. V shed 0 bases, J shed 2 bases, and the junction held 5 bases outside the gene matches. The germline CDR1 and CDR2 sequences are MNHEY and SMNVEV (reference sequence). The CDR3 covers 16 residues.

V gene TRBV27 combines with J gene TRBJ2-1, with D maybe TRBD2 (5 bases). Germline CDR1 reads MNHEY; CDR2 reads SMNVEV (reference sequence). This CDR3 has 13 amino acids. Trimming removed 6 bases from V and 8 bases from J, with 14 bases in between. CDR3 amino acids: CASSVVSGYEQFF. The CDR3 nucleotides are TGTGCCAGCAGCGTAGTTTCGGGGTATGAGCAGTTCTTC.

As DNA, the CDR3 is TGTGCCAGCAGCTTAGAGTTCACAGGGGATACCAATGAGCAGTTCTTC. This translates into CASSLEFTGDTNEQFF. This chain uses TRBV7-8 with TRBJ2-1; 7 bases match TRBD1. There are 16 residues in the CDR3. Looked up from germline, CDR1 is SGHVS and CDR2 is FQNEAQ. With 1 base clipped from V and 6 bases from J, the junction kept 9 bases outside the gene matches.

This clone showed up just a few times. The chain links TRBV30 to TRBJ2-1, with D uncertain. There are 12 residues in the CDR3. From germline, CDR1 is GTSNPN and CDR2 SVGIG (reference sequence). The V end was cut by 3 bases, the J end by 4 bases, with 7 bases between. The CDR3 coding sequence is TGTGCCTGGAGCGTCCTTTACAATGAGCAGTTCTTC. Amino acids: CAWSVLYNEQFF.

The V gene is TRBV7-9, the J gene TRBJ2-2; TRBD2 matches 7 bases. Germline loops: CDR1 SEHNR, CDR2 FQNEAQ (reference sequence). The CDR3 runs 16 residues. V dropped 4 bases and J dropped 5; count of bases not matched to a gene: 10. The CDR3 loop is CASSSGEGRRTGELFF. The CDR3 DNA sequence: TGTGCCAGCAGCTCGGGGGAGGGGCGGAGGACCGGGGAGCTGTTTTTT.

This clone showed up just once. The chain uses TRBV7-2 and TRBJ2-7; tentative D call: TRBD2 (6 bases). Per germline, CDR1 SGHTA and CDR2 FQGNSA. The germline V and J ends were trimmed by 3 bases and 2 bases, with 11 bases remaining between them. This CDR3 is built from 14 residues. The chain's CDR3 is CASSFDRLAYEQYF. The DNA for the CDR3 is TGTGCCAGCAGCTTCGACCGACTAGCCTACGAGCAGTACTTC.

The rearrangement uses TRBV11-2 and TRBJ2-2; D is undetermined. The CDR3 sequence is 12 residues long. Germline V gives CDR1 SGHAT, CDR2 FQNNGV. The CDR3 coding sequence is TGTGCTGAGGCGCTGAACACCGGGGAGCTGTTTTTT. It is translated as CAEALNTGELFF. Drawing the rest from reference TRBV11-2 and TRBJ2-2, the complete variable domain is EAGVAQSPRYKIIEKRQSVAFWCNPISGHATLYWYQQILGQGPKLLIQFQNNGVVDDSQLPKDRFSAERLKGVDSTLKIQPAKLEDSAVYLCAEALNTGELFFGEGSRLTVL.